This TCR beta chain was sequenced during a study of neoadjuvant anti-PD-1 for oral cavity cancer (TCRdb year 2021). For context, the study as a whole: Three to four biweekly doses of nivolumab at 3 mg/kg were mostly administered to patients before curative-intent surgical resection. Patients who did not progress were given a fourth nivolumab dose at about day 43 and had definitive surgical resection on days 50-56. Responders were defined as patients with complete response, partial response or stable disease by RECIST 1.1; non-responders were defined as patients with progression. A 33% response rate was observed in the parent correlative cohort, in which approximately 11 patients were included. General findings and caveats noted by the study authors: Within PBMCs, T cell clonality (Gini index) was significantly higher in non-responders than responders after neoadjuvant nivolumab. Higher pretreatment blood TCRbeta clonality and lower post-treatment tumor TCRbeta clonality were correlated with higher pretreatment blood Treg/Th17 ratios. The TCR analyses had only a few patients in each response group, and the authors called for validation in larger cohorts.

A word on this clone: Its antigen is currently not known. Qualities for individual bases were not recorded, and no much larger clone is one base off.

The time point label on this specimen signifies: after neoadjuvant nivolumab, at surgical resection. Patients were newly diagnosed with stage II-IVA oral cavity squamous cell carcinoma and had received no prior systemic or radiation treatment. The cohort was composed of patients with HPV-negative, locally advanced oral cavity squamous cell carcinoma. Peripheral blood mononuclear cells were analyzed directly and were not maintained or expanded in culture. The samples were drawn from a longitudinal correlative study tied to a single-arm phase II trial testing neoadjuvant nivolumab in oral cavity squamous cell carcinoma. Genomic DNA-based TCRbeta sequencing was performed on subject-matched pre- and post-treatment PBMCs and tumors from three responders and three non-responders. Peripheral blood mononuclear cells were drawn once before nivolumab treatment and a second time after treatment, when surgery took place. The Maxwell RSC DNA from Cells kit was used to isolate genomic DNA from PBMCs.

From its cysteine to its phenylalanine, the CDR3 spans 15 amino acids. This entry keeps only the CDR3 DNA: 45 bases, framed from base 1. Trimming costs V 2 bases and J 3 bases, and their ends lie 11 bases apart. CDR1 and CDR2 are drawn from the germline V gene (reference sequence): SEHNR, FQNEAQ. PBMC libraries used mostly approximately 450 ng of input genomic DNA for deep sequencing, with six replicates per sample. TCRbeta libraries were prepared with the immunoSEQ hsTCRbeta kit according to the manufacturer's instructions. The finished libraries were brought together in one pool at approximately 3 nM, which was then read using an Illumina NovaSeq 6000 S4 flow cell. Turning to the authors' computational methods: Raw data preprocessing and quality control were performed with the immunoSEQ Analyzer. The analysis was limited to productive rearrangements, and each clonotype was defined by a unique CDR3 amino acid sequence. Using the R package tcR, the researchers computed the Gini-Simpson index as their estimate of repertoire clonality. Gini indices were compared with Student's t test, and associations with tumor size change were assessed by Pearson correlation. The table comes from immuneACCESS by way of TCRdb, which keeps in-frame sequences with V and J called. Part of the clones is missing from these tables; in studies checked, under half for an unresolved V gene and the rest for unknown reasons. The V and J calls and clone size come from that table; D and trimming were worked out from the DNA. The sample has about 14,000 clones on record, 60% to 80% of them singletons. In total, the top ten clones hold around 2.5% of the sample.

Sequencing used PBMCs, obtained after nivolumab (anti-PD-1) treatment. The clonotype comes from a person aged 35-79 years with oral cavity squamous cell carcinoma. In this chain, TRBV7-9 is recombined with TRBJ2-1, with the D gene not clear enough to name. In nucleotide form, the sequence is TGTGCCAGCAGCTTATTCGACCCCGTCTACAATGAGCAGTTCTTC. Its coded protein is CASSLFDPVYNEQFF.